The 5 T cell receptor beta chains below come from one sample, sequenced in a study of T cell repertoires in cytomegalovirus infection (dated by TCRdb to between 2017 and 2020). The treatment or condition label, as the study defines it: in vitro stimulation with specific CMV peptide epitopes to enrich CMV-specific T cells. Their target antigens are unknown. Instrument on record: Illumina HiSeq 1500. In-frame beta chains were kept once TCRdb had trimmed the public reads at Q25 with fastp and called clones with MiXCR. Rows are combined by CDR3 protein, so each entry shows the most common genes and DNA. This sample lists fewer than 1,000,000 distinct CDR3 sequences; less than 35% were detected once. The top ten hold over 13% of the sample. This material consisted of cultured CD8+ T cells from PBMCs, taken from culture after CMV antigen stimulation. The origin of the receptors is a human donor in good health (CMV status not recorded). Some clones in this sample may be carry-over from other donors' samples.

This clonotype was detected only a few times. This chain joins TRBV12-3 or TRBV12-4 and TRBJ1-5; 7 nucleotides agree with TRBD1. The CDR3 runs to 15 residues. Germline trimming cut 3 bases from V and 6 bases from J; bases unmatched to any gene: 8. The CDR3 sequence: CASSLGRQGSQPQHF. CDR3 bases: TGTGCCAGCAGTTTGGGCCGACAGGGATCTCAGCCCCAGCATTTT.

This clonotype was seen repeatedly, ten times or more. The chain has TRBV27 and TRBJ1-2; D might be TRBD1 (6 bases). With 6 bases removed from V and 2 bases from J, the gap between germline ends came to 13 bases. This CDR3 spans 14 amino acids. Germline CDR1 and CDR2: MNHEY and SMNVEV (reference sequence). CDR3: CASRPRGPNYGYTF. DNA for the CDR3: TGTGCCAGCAGACCCAGGGGACCAAACTATGGCTACACCTTC.

This chain uses TRBV23-1 with TRBJ1-1; D ambiguous. TRBV23-1 is filed as an ORF, its function uncertain. Trimming cost V 10 bases and J 4 bases, with 16 bases left between them. This CDR3 comprises 13 residues. The CDR3 loop is CAIPGPGLTEAFF. As DNA, the CDR3 is TGCGCCATCCCTGGGCCGGGCCTCACTGAAGCTTTCTTT.

This clonotype was counted only a few times. This rearrangement joins TRBV7-8 to TRBJ2-3; D remains ambiguous. The V end was cut by 1 base, the J end by 0 bases, with 11 bases between. The CDR3 runs 16 residues. Germline CDR1 SGHVS, CDR2 FQNEAQ. CDR3 protein: CASSLGVGSSTDTQYF. The CDR3 nucleotides read TGTGCCAGCAGCTTAGGGGTGGGGTCAAGCACAGATACGCAGTATTTT.

This clonotype was observed once. The V gene is TRBV10-3, the J gene TRBJ1-1; D gene uncertain. V was clipped by 2 bases and J by 7 bases, with 17 bases between them. Germline V CDR1 and CDR2: ENHRY, SYGVKD. CDR3 size: 15 residues. In DNA, the CDR3 is TGTGCCATCAGTGAGGTTTTGAGTGGACCCGGTGAAGCTTTCTTT. Amino acid sequence: CAISEVLSGPGEAFF.